Below, 27 T cell receptor beta chains from the same sample are listed, as sequenced in a study of shared clonotypes between healthy human individuals. Measured with immunoSEQ multiplex PCR; TCRdb has only the in-frame clones, and not every one. In the table there are 950,000 to 1,100,000 clones, 65% to 80% of which are singletons. Sequencing was performed on memory CD4+ T cells sorted from blood. The subset: CD45RA-negative fraction. The receptors derive from a man aged 18 to 29 in good health.

This clone was observed a few times. Other DNA sequences of this sample code for an identical CDR3. The rearrangement uses TRBV11-2 and TRBJ1-5, with 9 positions matching TRBD1. The CDR3 totals 13 residues. J gave up 7 bases and V 6 bases, and 4 bases lay outside the gene matches. The germline CDR1 and CDR2 sequences are SGHAT and FQNNGV. The CDR3 coding sequence is TGTGCCAGCAGTCGGGACAGGGACCAGCCCCAGCATTTT. This translates into CASSRDRDQPQHF.

The gene calls are TRBV9 and TRBJ1-4, with D maybe TRBD1 (6 bases). Germline loops: CDR1 SGDLS, CDR2 YYNGEE. The CDR3 is made up of 15 amino acids. Trimming removed 3 bases at V and 5 bases at J, with 14 bases between. CDR3 nucleotides: TGTGCCAGCAGCGCCCCAGGGGCCGAAAATGAAAAACTGTTTTTT. Translating gives CASSAPGAENEKLFF.

Remarks on this clone: This sample includes further DNA sequences coding for the same CDR3. V usage is TRBV9 and J usage is TRBJ2-3; 8 bases fit TRBD2. CDR1 is SGDLS and CDR2 is YYNGEE in the germline V gene. The CDR3 has 16 residues. With 0 bases clipped from V and 0 bases from J, the junction kept 3 bases outside the gene matches. CDR3 region: CASSVGASGSTDTQYF. CDR3 nucleotides: TGTGCCAGCAGCGTAGGGGCTAGCGGGAGCACAGATACGCAGTATTTT.

This chain uses TRBV2 with TRBJ1-3, with 8 bases lining up with TRBD1. Germline lookup yields CDR1 SNHLY and CDR2 FYNNEI. The J segment lost 3 bases and the V segment lost 5 bases, leaving 9 bases of the junction unmatched. The CDR3 totals 16 residues. CDR3 region: CASSPNSRGHGNTIYF. The CDR3 nucleotides are TGTGCCAGCAGTCCCAACTCCAGGGGGCATGGAAACACCATATATTTT.

V usage is TRBV18 and J usage is TRBJ1-2, with 7 positions matching TRBD1. After removal of 0 bases from V and 5 bases from J, the junction contained 3 bases not matched to a gene. The CDR3 contains 14 residues. In germline, CDR1 is KGHSH, CDR2 LQKENI. CDR3 DNA sequence: TGTGCCAGCTCACCACCGGACAGGTTGTATGGCTACACCTTC. It codes for CASSPPDRLYGYTF.

The chain is built from TRBV4-3 and TRBJ1-4, with 8 bases fitting TRBD1. Germline V gene lookup returns CDR1 LGHNA and CDR2 YSLEER. After removal of 3 bases from V and 4 bases from J, the junction contained 1 base not matched to a gene. The length of the CDR3 is 14 residues. The CDR3 coding sequence is TGCGCCAGCAGCCACGGACAGGGTAATGAAAAACTGTTTTTT. It codes for CASSHGQGNEKLFF.

The chain employs TRBV28 and TRBJ1-2; 7 bases are a match to TRBD1. The CDR3 is 14 amino acids. CDR1 is MDHEN, CDR2 SYDVKM, per germline. With V trimmed by 5 bases and J by 4 bases, 7 bases remained unmatched. The DNA for the CDR3 is TGTGCCAGCAGTCGTACAGGGGCGGTCTATGGCTACACCTTC. It codes for CASSRTGAVYGYTF.

V and J are TRBV7-8 and TRBJ1-1, with 7 bases fitting TRBD1. Germline V CDR1 and CDR2: SGHVS, FQNEAQ. CDR3 length: 17 residues. The junction had 12 bases not matched to a gene; V was cut back by 5 bases and J by 0 bases. The CDR3 protein is CASSPNKAGGVNTEAFF. CDR3 bases: TGTGCCAGCAGCCCAAATAAAGCAGGGGGGGTGAACACTGAAGCTTTCTTT.

The chain recombines TRBV11-2 with TRBJ1-4, with 8 bases fitting TRBD1. V shed 1 base and J 1 base; nucleotides not matched to a gene: 2. Germline CDR1 is SGHAT and CDR2 is FQNNGV. The CDR3 has 16 amino acids. CDR3 DNA: TGTGCCAGCAGCTTAGGTACAGGGGGAACTAATGAAAAACTGTTTTTT. This codes for CASSLGTGGTNEKLFF.

The chain combines TRBV5-1 with TRBJ2-1; 9 bases line up with TRBD2. Germline V gene sequence: CDR1 SGHRS, CDR2 YFSETQ. This CDR3 has 16 residues. V gave up 0 bases and J gave up 8 bases; unmatched junction bases: 9. Written as DNA, the CDR3 is TGCGCCAGCAGCTTGGTGGGTGTAGCGGGGGTGCATGAGCAGTTCTTC. This encodes CASSLVGVAGVHEQFF. The full variable domain, completed using reference TRBV5-1 and TRBJ2-1, is KAGVTQTPRYLIKTRGQQVTLSCSPISGHRSVSWYQQTPGQGLQFLFEYFSETQRNKGNFPGRFSGRQFSNSRSEMNVSTLELGDSALYLCASSLVGVAGVHEQFFGPGTRLTVL.

The rearrangement joins TRBV28 to TRBJ2-3; no clear D. Germline CDR1 and CDR2: MDHEN and SYDVKM. This CDR3 is built from 11 residues. Trimming pared 8 bases from V and 7 bases from J, leaving 10 bases between. The CDR3 spells CASRGMNTQYF. The CDR3, as DNA: TGTGCCAGCCGTGGCATGAATACGCAGTATTTT.

The genes are TRBV5-6 and TRBJ1-6; tentatively, D is TRBD1 (5 bases). V lost 4 bases and J 7 bases, leaving 12 bases between the germline ends. The CDR3 consists of 14 residues. The germline V gene has CDR1 SGHDT and CDR2 YYEEEE. This CDR3 reads CASSPTDTNSPLHF. CDR3 sequence (DNA): TGTGCCAGCAGCCCGACAGATACCAATTCACCCCTCCACTTT.

The chain combines TRBV19 with TRBJ2-2, with D unresolved. CDR3 length: 12 residues. The germline V gene has CDR1 LNHDA and CDR2 SQIVND (reference sequence). Trimming removed 5 bases from V and 13 bases from J, with 14 bases in between. The CDR3 coding sequence is TGTGCCAGTAGTTATGCACTAACCGGGCTGTTTTTT. Protein product: CASSYALTGLFF.

The gene calls are TRBV11-1 and TRBJ2-5; D may be TRBD1 (5 bases). The germline V and J ends were trimmed by 1 base and 1 base, with 10 bases remaining between them. Germline V gives CDR1 SGHAT, CDR2 FQDESV (reference sequence). This CDR3 spans 15 amino acids. In DNA form, the CDR3 reads TGTGCCAGCAGCTTAGGGGGCCCTAGCCAAGAGACCCAGTACTTC. This sequence encodes CASSLGGPSQETQYF.

In DNA, the CDR3 is TGTGCCAGCAGCCCAAGTCCGGGACTAGTGCACTCCTACAATGAGCAGTTCTTC. It encodes CASSPSPGLVHSYNEQFF. J is TRBJ2-1 and V is TRBV7-9, with 8 bases matching TRBD2. The CDR3 runs to 18 residues. CDR1 SEHNR and CDR2 FQNEAQ come from the germline V gene (reference sequence). The V and J ends lost 5 bases and 0 bases, in that order; junction bases with no gene match: 12.

CDR3 DNA: TGTGCCTGGAGCGCATCCCGGGGCACAGATACGCAGTATTTT. It is translated as CAWSASRGTDTQYF. The chain combines TRBV30 with TRBJ2-3, with no clear D. Germline V gives CDR1 GTSNPN, CDR2 SVGIG (reference sequence). The length of the CDR3 is 14 residues. Trimming stripped 3 bases from V and 1 base from J, with 11 bases between.

The chain recombines TRBV7-2 with TRBJ2-3; 9 nucleotides agree with TRBD2. Germline CDR1 and CDR2: SGHTA and FQGNSA. Trimming at V came to 0 bases and at J to 2 bases, leaving 3 bases not matched to a gene. The CDR3 has 16 amino acids. CDR3 protein: CASSLAASGNTDTQYF. The CDR3, as DNA: TGTGCCAGCAGCTTAGCTGCTAGCGGGAACACAGATACGCAGTATTTT.

This clone was detected only a few times. The chain links TRBV7-2 to TRBJ2-5; the match to TRBD2 covers 7 bases. From germline, CDR1 is SGHTA and CDR2 FQGNSA. The CDR3 covers 15 residues. V was pared by 7 bases and J by 1 base, with 9 bases of the junction left unmatched. The DNA for the CDR3 is TGTGCCAGCACCTCCCACAGCGGGACCCAAGAGACCCAGTACTTC. Its protein product is CASTSHSGTQETQYF.

The chain employs TRBV5-1 and TRBJ2-1; D remains unclear. Germline CDR1 is SGHRS and CDR2 is YFSETQ. The CDR3 loop spans 14 amino acids. The V gene lost 3 bases and the J gene lost 7 bases, with 14 bases spanning the gap. CDR3 protein: CASSSGDFWNEQFF. For the CDR3, the DNA is TGCGCCAGCAGCTCCGGAGATTTTTGGAATGAGCAGTTCTTC.

The chain combines TRBV7-2 with TRBJ2-1; TRBD2 aligns across 12 bases. The germline gives CDR1 SGHTA, CDR2 FQGNSA. This CDR3 has 16 amino acids. V was clipped by 4 bases and J by 1 base; unmatched bases: 2. The DNA of the CDR3 is TGTGCCAGCAGCTATCTAGCGGGAGGGTCCTACAATGAGCAGTTCTTC. It is translated as CASSYLAGGSYNEQFF.

The genes are TRBV6-1 and TRBJ1-6, with D unresolved. Germline V CDR1 and CDR2: MNHNS, SASEGT. Trimming took 6 bases from V and 9 from J, leaving 15 bases between them. CDR3 length: 14 amino acids. CDR3 coding DNA: TGTGCCAGCAGGGACGTCAAAGGAACTTCACCCCTCCACTTT. Its protein is CASRDVKGTSPLHF.

This clone appeared once. The chain links TRBV29-1 to TRBJ1-1; tentative D call: TRBD1 (5 bases). Between the trimmed V and J ends, which lost 3 bases and 5 bases, there was a span of 10 bases. CDR1 is SQVTM, CDR2 ANQGSEA, per germline. CDR3 length: 12 amino acids. The DNA for the CDR3 is TGCAGCGTTGAGGCAGGGAGGACTGAAGCTTTCTTT. The encoded protein is CSVEAGRTEAFF.

The chain is built from TRBV5-4 and TRBJ2-7, with 12 bases aligning to TRBD2. Trimming took 4 bases from V and 2 from J; bases not matched to a gene: 7. The CDR3 extends over 16 amino acids. The germline V gene has CDR1 SGHNT and CDR2 YYREEE (reference sequence). The CDR3 DNA is TGTGCCAGCAGCAATGTACTAGCGGGAGGAACCTACGAGCAGTACTTC. This translates into CASSNVLAGGTYEQYF. The variable domain in full, completed from reference TRBV5-4 and TRBJ2-7, reads ETGVTQSPTHLIKTRGQQVTLRCSSQSGHNTVSWYQQALGQGPQFIFQYYREEENGRGNFPPRFSGLQFPNYSSELNVNALELDDSALYLCASSNVLAGGTYEQYFGPGTRLTVT.

The rearrangement joins TRBV9 to TRBJ2-7; 9 bases are a match to TRBD2. Germline V gene lookup returns CDR1 SGDLS and CDR2 YYNGEE. V lost 2 bases, J lost 4 bases, and 7 bases stayed unmatched. The CDR3 extends over 15 amino acids. In DNA, the CDR3 is TGTGCCAGCAGCGTCGATGTAGCGGGAGTGTACGAGCAGTACTTC. It encodes CASSVDVAGVYEQYF.

The rearrangement uses TRBV13 and TRBJ1-2; D ambiguous. CDR3 size: 15 residues. In germline, CDR1 is PRHDT, CDR2 FYEKMQ (reference sequence). Trimming cost V 0 bases and J 8 bases, with 16 bases left between them. The CDR3 loop reads CASSLGSDGVAGYTF. CDR3 in DNA: TGTGCCAGCAGCTTAGGCTCGGACGGCGTAGCGGGCTACACCTTC.

The chain recombines TRBV5-6 with TRBJ2-3, with TRBD2 as a possible D gene (7 bases). Germline V gene sequence: CDR1 SGHDT, CDR2 YYEEEE. V was trimmed by 4 bases and J by 3 bases, leaving 12 bases between them. This CDR3 region has 14 residues. This chain's CDR3 is CASSTGGRTDTQYF. The CDR3 bases are TGTGCCAGCAGCACGGGGGGCCGGACAGATACGCAGTATTTT.

The rearrangement joins TRBV7-2 to TRBJ2-4, with D unresolved. The CDR3 contains 12 residues. Trimming removed 5 bases at V and 9 bases at J, with 11 bases between. Germline-derived CDR1 and CDR2 are SGHTA and FQGNSA. Here the CDR3 DNA reads TGTGCCAGCAGCCAGGCCTTAGGCATTCAGTACTTC. It codes for CASSQALGIQYF.